This TCR beta chain emerged from a study of blood T cells in healthy people across ages. Findings of the study overall: Both higher diversity and more naive CD4+ cells marked long-lived donors when set against aged donors.

Next came a second PCR, run for about 6 to 11 cycles, which used a sample-barcoded 5' primer along with a J-beta primer mix. TCRdb re-derived calls from the 5' RACE reads in MiXCR, one entry per CDR3 protein. The repertoire holds roughly 640,000 distinct CDR3 sequences, with roughly 31% as singletons. This clonotype showed up just a few times. The antigen is unknown. The CDR3 is 15 amino acids. V was shortened by 3 bases and J by 0 bases, with 9 bases between the two germline ends. Germline V CDR1 and CDR2: SGHVS, FQNEAQ. The chain links TRBV7-8 to TRBJ1-5; the D is unclear. The clonotype comes from a woman of 80 years or more in good health. Sequenced input: blood. CDR3 nucleotides: TGTGCCAGCAGCTTCTCGGGGAATAGCAATCAGCCCCAGCATTTT. It translates to CASSFSGNSNQPQHF.